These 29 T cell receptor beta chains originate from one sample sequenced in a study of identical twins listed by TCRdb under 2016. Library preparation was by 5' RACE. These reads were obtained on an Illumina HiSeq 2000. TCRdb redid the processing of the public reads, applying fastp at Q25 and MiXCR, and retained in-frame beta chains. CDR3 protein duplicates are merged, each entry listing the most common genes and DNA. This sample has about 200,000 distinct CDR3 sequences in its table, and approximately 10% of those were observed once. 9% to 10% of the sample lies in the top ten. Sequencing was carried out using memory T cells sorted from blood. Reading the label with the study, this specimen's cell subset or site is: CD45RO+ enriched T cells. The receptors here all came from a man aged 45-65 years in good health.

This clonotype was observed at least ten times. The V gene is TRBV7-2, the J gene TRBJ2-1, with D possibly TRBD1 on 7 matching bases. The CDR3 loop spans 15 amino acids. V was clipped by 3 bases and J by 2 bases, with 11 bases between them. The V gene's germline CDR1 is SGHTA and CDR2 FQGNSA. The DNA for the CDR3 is TGTGCCAGCAGCTTGGCCAGGGGGGCCTACAATGAGCAGTTCTTC. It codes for CASSLARGAYNEQFF.

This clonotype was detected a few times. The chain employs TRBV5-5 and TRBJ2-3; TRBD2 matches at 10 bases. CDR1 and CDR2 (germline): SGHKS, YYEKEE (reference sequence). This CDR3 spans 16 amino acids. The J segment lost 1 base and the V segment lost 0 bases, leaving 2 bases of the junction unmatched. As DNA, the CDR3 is TGTGCCAGCAGCTTGGGAGGGACTAGCGGCACAGATACGCAGTATTTT. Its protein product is CASSLGGTSGTDTQYF.

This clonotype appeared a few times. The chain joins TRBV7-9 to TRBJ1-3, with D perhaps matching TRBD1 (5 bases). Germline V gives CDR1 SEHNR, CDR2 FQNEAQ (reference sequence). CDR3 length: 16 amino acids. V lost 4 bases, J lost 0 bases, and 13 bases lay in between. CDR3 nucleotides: TGTGCCAGCAGCTCCCCGGGACGGAACTCTGGAAACACCATATATTTT. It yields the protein CASSSPGRNSGNTIYF. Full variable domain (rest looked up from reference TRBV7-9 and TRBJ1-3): DTGVSQNPRHKITKRGQNVTFRCDPISEHNRLYWYRQTLGQGPEFLTYFQNEAQLEKSRLLSDRFSAERPKGSFSTLEIQRTEQGDSAMYLCASSSPGRNSGNTIYFGEGSWLTVV.

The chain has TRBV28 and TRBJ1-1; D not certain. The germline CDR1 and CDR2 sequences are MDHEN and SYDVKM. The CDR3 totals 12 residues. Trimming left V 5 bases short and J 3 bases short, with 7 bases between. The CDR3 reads CASSTVYTEAFF. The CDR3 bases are TGTGCCAGCAGTACCGTGTACACTGAAGCTTTCTTT. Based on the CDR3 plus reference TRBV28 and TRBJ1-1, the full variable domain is DVKVTQSSRYLVKRTGEKVFLECVQDMDHENMFWYRQDPGLGLRLIYFSYDVKMKEKGDIPEGYSVSREKKERFSLILESASTNQTSMYLCASSTVYTEAFFGQGTRLTVV.

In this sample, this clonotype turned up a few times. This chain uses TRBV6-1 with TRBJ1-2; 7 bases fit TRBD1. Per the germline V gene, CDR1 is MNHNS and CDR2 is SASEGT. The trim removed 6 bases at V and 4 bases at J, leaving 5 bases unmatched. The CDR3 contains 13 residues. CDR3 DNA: TGTGCCAGCAGGGCGCAGGGGGGCTATGGCTACACCTTC. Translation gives CASRAQGGYGYTF.

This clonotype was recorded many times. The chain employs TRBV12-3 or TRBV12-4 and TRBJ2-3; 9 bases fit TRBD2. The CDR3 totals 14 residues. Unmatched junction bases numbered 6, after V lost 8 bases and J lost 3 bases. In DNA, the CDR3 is TGTGCCAGCGGCCGACTAGCGGCAACAGATACGCAGTATTTT. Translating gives CASGRLAATDTQYF.

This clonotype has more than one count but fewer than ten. The CDR3 DNA reads TGTGCCAGCAGTGTAGGACTGAGTCTGCTATATTTT. This translates into CASSVGLSLLYF. The V and J genes are TRBV28 and TRBJ1-3; D is uncertain. The CDR3 has 12 residues. V was cut by 5 bases and J by 14 bases, with 16 bases left in between. The V gene's germline CDR1 is MDHEN and CDR2 SYDVKM.

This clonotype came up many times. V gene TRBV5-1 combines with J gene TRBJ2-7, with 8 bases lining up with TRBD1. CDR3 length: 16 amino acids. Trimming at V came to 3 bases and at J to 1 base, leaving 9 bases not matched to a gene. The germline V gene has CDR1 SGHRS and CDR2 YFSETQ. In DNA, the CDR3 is TGCGCCAGCAGCTACTTCCCCGGACAGGGATCCTACGAGCAGTACTTC. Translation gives CASSYFPGQGSYEQYF.

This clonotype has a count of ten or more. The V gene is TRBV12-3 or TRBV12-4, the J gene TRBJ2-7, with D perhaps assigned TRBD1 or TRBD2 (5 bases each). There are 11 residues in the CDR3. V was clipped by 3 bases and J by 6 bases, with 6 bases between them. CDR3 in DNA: TGTGCCAGCAGTTTGGGGGTCGAGCAGTACTTC. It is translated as CASSLGVEQYF.

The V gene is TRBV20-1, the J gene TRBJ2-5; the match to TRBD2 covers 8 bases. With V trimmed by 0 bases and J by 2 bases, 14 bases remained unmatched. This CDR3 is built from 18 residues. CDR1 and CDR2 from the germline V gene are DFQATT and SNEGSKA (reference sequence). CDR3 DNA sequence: TGCAGTGCTAGAGATCAACGGGGGGGCCTATCGTCTCAAGAGACCCAGTACTTC. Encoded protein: CSARDQRGGLSSQETQYF.

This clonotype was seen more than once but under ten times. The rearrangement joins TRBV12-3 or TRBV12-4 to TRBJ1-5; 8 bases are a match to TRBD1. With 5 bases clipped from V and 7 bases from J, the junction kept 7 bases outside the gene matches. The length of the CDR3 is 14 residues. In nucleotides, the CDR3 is TGTGCCAGCAGTGGGACAGGTGCCTTCCAGCCCCAGCATTTT. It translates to CASSGTGAFQPQHF.

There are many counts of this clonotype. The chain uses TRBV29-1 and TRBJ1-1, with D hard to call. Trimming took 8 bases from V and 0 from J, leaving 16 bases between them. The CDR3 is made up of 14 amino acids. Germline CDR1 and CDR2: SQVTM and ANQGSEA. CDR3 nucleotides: TGCAGCCACCTAGGCCACCGATTGAACACTGAAGCTTTCTTT. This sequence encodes CSHLGHRLNTEAFF.

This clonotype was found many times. The chain's CDR3 is CASSLRRLTNTGELFF. The CDR3 bases are TGTGCCAGCAGCCTCCGCAGACTAACGAACACCGGGGAGCTGTTTTTT. This rearrangement joins TRBV7-2 to TRBJ2-2; D is possibly TRBD2 (5 bases). Trimming removed 5 bases from V and 0 bases from J, with 13 bases in between. Looked up from germline, CDR1 is SGHTA and CDR2 is FQGNSA. CDR3 length: 16 residues.

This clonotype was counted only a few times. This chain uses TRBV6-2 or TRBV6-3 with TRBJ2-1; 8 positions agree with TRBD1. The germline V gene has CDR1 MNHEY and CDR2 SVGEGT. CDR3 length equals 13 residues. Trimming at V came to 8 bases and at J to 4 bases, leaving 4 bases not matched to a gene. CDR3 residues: CASLDRDYNEQFF. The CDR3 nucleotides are TGTGCCAGCCTGGACAGGGATTACAATGAGCAGTTCTTC.

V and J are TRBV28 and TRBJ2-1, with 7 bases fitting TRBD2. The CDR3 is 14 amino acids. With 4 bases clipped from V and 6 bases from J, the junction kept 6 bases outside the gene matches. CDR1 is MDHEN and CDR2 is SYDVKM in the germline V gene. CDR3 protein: CASSSTREGNEQFF. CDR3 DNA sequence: TGTGCCAGCAGTTCCACAAGGGAGGGCAATGAGCAGTTCTTC. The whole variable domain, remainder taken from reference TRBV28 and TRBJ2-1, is DVKVTQSSRYLVKRTGEKVFLECVQDMDHENMFWYRQDPGLGLRLIYFSYDVKMKEKGDIPEGYSVSREKKERFSLILESASTNQTSMYLCASSSTREGNEQFFGPGTRLTVL.

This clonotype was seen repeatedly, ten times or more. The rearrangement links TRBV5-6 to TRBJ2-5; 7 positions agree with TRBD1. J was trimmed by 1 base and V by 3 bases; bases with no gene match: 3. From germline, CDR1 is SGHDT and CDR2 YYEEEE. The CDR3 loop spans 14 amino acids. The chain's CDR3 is CASSSQGLQETQYF. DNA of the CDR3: TGTGCCAGCAGCTCACAGGGGCTCCAAGAGACCCAGTACTTC.

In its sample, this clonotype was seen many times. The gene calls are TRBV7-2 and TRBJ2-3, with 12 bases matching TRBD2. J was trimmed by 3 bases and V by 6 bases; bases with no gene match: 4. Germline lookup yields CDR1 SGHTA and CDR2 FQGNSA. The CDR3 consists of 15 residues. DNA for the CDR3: TGTGCCAGCAGGAGACTAGCGGGGGCGACAGATACGCAGTATTTT. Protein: CASRRLAGATDTQYF.

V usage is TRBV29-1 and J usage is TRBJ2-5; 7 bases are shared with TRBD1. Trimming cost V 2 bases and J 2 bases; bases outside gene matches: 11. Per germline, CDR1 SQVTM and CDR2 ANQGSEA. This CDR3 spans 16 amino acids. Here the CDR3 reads CSVEIVGDRVQETQYF. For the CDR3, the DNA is TGCAGCGTTGAAATCGTCGGTGACAGGGTTCAAGAGACCCAGTACTTC.

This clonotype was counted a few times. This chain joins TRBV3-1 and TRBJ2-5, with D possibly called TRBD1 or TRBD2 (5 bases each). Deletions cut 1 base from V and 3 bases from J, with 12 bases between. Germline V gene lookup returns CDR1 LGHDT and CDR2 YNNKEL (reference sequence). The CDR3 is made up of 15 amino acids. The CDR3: CASSQGTLGEETQYF. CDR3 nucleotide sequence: TGTGCCAGCAGCCAAGGAACACTAGGGGAAGAGACCCAGTACTTC.

The DNA of the CDR3 is TGCAGTGCTGACGACGGGGAATACGAGCAGTACTTC. Protein sequence: CSADDGEYEQYF. The chain links TRBV20-1 to TRBJ2-7, with D perhaps matching TRBD2 (5 bases). This CDR3 spans 12 amino acids. Looked up from germline, CDR1 is DFQATT and CDR2 is SNEGSKA (reference sequence). The germline V and J ends were trimmed by 5 bases and 4 bases, with 12 bases remaining between them.

In DNA form, the CDR3 reads TGTGCCAGCCAGGACGGGACAGGGATATACGAGCAGTACTTC. This translates into CASQDGTGIYEQYF. This rearrangement joins TRBV28 to TRBJ2-7; TRBD1 agrees at 9 bases. CDR1 is MDHEN and CDR2 is SYDVKM in the germline V gene. V shed 8 bases and J 4 bases; nucleotides not matched to a gene: 9. There are 14 residues in the CDR3.

The CDR3 sequence is CASSQENPGQGARGPHYEQYF. Here the CDR3 DNA reads TGTGCCAGCAGCCAAGAAAACCCGGGACAGGGGGCCCGGGGTCCCCACTACGAGCAGTACTTC. This sequence joins TRBV3-1 and TRBJ2-7, with TRBD1 matching over 12 bases. The CDR3 totals 21 residues. CDR1 and CDR2 (germline): LGHDT, YNNKEL (reference sequence). The V segment lost 0 bases and the J segment 3 bases; nucleotides outside the gene matches: 18.

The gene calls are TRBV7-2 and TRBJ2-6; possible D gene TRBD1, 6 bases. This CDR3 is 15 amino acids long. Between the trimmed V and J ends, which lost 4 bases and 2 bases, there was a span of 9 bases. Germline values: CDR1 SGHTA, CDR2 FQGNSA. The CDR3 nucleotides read TGTGCCAGCAGCTCGTACAGGGCTGGGGCCAACGTCCTGACTTTC. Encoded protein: CASSSYRAGANVLTF. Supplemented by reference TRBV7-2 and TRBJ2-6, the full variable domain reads GAGVSQSPSNKVTEKGKDVELRCDPISGHTALYWYRQSLGQGLEFLIYFQGNSAPDKSGLPSDRFSAERTGGSVSTLTIQRTQQEDSAVYLCASSSYRAGANVLTFGAGSRLTVL.

The chain's CDR3 is CASSAFGSRKDSPLHF. DNA for the CDR3: TGTGCCAGTAGTGCCTTCGGGTCTCGGAAGGATTCACCCCTCCACTTT. The chain carries TRBV19 and TRBJ1-6, with unresolved D. Trimming left V 5 bases short and J 8 bases short, with 19 bases between. Per the germline V gene, CDR1 is LNHDA and CDR2 is SQIVND (reference sequence). This CDR3 has 16 amino acids.

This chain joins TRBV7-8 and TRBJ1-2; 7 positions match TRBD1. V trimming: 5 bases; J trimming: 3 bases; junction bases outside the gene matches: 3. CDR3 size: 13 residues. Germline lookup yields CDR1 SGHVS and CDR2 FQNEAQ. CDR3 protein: CASSPGQYYGYTF. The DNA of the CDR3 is TGTGCCAGCAGCCCGGGACAGTACTATGGCTACACCTTC.

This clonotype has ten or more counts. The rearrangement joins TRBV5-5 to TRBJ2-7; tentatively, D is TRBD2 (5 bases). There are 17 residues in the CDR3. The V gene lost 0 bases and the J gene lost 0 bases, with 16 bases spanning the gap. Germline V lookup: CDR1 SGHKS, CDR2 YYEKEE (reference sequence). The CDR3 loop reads CASSLGPLALSSYEQYF. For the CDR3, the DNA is TGTGCCAGCAGCTTGGGACCTCTAGCCTTAAGCTCCTACGAGCAGTACTTC.

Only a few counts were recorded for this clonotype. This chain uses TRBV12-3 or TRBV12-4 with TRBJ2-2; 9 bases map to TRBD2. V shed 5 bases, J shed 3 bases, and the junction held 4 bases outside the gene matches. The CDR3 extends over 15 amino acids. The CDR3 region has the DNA TGTGCCAGCAGTCGACTAGCGGCTTACACCGGGGAGCTGTTTTTT. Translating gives CASSRLAAYTGELFF.

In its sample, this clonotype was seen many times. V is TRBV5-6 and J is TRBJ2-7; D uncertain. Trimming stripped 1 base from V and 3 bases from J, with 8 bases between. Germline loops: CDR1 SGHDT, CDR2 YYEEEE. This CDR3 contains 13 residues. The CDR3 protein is CASSLYGNYEQYF. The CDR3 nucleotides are TGTGCCAGCAGCTTGTACGGCAACTACGAGCAGTACTTC.

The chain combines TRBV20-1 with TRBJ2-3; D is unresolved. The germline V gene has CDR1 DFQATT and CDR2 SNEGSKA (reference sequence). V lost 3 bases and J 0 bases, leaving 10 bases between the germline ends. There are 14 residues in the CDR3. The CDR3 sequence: CSARSPQSTDTQYF. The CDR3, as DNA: TGCAGTGCTAGGTCGCCTCAGAGCACAGATACGCAGTATTTT.